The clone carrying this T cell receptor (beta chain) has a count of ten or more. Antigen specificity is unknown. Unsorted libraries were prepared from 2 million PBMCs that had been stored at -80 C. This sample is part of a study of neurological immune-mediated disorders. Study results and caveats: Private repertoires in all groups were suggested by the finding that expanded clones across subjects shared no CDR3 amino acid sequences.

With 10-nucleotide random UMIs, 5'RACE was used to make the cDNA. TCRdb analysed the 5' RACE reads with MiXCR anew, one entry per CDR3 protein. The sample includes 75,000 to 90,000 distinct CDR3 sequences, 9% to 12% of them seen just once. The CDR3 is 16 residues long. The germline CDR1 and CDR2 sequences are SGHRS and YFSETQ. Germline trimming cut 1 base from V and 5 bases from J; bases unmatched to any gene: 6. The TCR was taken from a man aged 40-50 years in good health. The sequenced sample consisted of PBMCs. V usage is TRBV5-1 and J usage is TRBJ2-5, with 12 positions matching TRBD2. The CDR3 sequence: CASSLTSSGGAETQYF. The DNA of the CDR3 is TGCGCCAGCAGCTTGACGTCTAGCGGGGGGGCGGAGACCCAGTACTTC.